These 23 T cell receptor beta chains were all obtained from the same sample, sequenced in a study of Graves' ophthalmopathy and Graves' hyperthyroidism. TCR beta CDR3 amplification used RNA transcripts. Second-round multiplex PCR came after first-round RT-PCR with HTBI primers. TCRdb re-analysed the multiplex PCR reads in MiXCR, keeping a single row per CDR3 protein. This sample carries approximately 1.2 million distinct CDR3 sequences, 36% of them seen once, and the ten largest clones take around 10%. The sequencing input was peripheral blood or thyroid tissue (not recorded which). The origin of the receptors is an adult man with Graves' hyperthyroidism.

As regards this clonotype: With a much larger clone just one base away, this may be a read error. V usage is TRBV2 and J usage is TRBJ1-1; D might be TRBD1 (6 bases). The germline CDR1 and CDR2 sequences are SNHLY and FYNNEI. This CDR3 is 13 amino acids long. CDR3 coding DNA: TGTGCCAGCGGATACAGGGTGAACACTGGAGCTTTCTTT. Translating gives CASGYRVNTGAFF. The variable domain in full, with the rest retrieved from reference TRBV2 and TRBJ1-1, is EPEVTQTPSHQVTQMGQEVILRCVPISNHLYFYWYRQILGQKVEFLVSFYNNEISEKSEIFDDQFSVERPDGSNFTLKIRSTKLEDSAMYFCASGYRVNTGAFFGQGTRLTVV.

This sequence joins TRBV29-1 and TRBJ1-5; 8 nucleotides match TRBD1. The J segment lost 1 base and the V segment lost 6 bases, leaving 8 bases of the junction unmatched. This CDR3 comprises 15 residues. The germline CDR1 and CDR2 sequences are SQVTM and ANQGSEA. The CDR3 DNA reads TGCAGCGTCCTGACAGGGGAGCGGAGCAATCAGCCCCAGCATTTT. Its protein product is CSVLTGERSNQPQHF.

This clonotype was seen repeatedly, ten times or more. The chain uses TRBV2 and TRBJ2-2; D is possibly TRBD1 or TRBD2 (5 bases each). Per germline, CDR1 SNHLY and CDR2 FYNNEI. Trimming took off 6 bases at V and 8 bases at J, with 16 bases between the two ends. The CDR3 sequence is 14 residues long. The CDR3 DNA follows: TGTGCCAGCAGCTTAGCAGTTGGGACGGGGGAGCTGTTTTTT. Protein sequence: CASSLAVGTGELFF. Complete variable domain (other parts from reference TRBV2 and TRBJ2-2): EPEVTQTPSHQVTQMGQEVILRCVPISNHLYFYWYRQILGQKVEFLVSFYNNEISEKSEIFDDQFSVERPDGSNFTLKIRSTKLEDSAMYFCASSLAVGTGELFFGEGSRLTVL.

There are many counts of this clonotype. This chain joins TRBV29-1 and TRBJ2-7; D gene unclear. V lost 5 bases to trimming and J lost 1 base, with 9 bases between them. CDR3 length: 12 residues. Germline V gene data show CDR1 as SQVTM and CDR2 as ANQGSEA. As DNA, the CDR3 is TGCAGCGTTCCCGGACCATCCTACGAGCAGTACTTC. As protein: CSVPGPSYEQYF.

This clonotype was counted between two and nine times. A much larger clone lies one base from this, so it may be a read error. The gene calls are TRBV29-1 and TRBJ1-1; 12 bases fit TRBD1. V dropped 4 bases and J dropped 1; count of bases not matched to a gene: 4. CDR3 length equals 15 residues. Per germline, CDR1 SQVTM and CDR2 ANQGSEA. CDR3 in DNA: TGCAGCGTTGCCCCGGGACAGGGGGCGAACACTGAAGCTTTCTTT. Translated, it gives CSVAPGQGANTEAFF.

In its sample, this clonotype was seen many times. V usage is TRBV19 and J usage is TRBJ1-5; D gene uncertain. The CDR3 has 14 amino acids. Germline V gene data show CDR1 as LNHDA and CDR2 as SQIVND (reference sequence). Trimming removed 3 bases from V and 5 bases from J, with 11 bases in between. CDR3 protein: CASSILAGDQPQHF. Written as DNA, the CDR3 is TGTGCCAGTAGTATTCTTGCAGGAGATCAGCCCCAGCATTTT.

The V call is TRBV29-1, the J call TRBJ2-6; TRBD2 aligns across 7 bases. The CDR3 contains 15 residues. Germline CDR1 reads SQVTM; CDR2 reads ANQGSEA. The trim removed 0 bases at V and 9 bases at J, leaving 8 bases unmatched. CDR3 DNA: TGCAGCGTTGAAGATCGCGGGAGTGTGGACAACGTCCTGACTTTC. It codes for CSVEDRGSVDNVLTF.

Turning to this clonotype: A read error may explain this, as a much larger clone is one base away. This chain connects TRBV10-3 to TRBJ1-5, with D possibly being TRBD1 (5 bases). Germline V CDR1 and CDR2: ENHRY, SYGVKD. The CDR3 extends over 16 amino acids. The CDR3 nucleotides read TGTGCCATCAGTGAGGGGGGGAGATCCGGCAATCACCCCCAGCATTTT. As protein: CAISEGGRSGNHPQHF.

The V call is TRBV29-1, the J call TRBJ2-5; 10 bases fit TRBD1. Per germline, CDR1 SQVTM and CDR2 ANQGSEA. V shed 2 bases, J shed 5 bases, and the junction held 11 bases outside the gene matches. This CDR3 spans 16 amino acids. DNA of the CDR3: TGCAGCGTTGAAAGCCTAAGGGACAGGGGCTGGGAGACCCAGTACTTC. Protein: CSVESLRDRGWETQYF.

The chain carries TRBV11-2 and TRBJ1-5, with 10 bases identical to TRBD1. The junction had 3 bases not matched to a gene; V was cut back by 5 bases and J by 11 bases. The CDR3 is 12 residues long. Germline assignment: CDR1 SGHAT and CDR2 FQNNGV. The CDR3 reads CASSTGQGAQHF. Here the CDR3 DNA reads TGTGCCAGCAGCACAGGACAGGGGGCCCAGCATTTT. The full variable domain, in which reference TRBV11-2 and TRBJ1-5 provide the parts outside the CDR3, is EAGVAQSPRYKIIEKRQSVAFWCNPISGHATLYWYQQILGQGPKLLIQFQNNGVVDDSQLPKDRFSAERLKGVDSTLKIQPAKLEDSAVYLCASSTGQGAQHFGDGTRLSIL.

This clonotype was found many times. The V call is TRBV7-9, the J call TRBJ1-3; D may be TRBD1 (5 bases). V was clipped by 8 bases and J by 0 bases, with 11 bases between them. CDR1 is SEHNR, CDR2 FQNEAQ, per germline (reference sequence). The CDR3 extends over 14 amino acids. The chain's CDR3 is CASCLDSSGNTIYF. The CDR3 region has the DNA TGTGCCAGCTGCCTAGACAGCTCTGGAAACACCATATATTTT.

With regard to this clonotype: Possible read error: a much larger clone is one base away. The CDR3 sequence: CASSDSGFYEQYF. CDR3 nucleotide sequence: TGTGCCAGCAGTGACTCGGGATTCTACGAGCAGTACTTC. This chain connects TRBV2 to TRBJ2-7; possibly TRBD2 for D (5 bases). Looked up from germline, CDR1 is SNHLY and CDR2 is FYNNEI. The CDR3 runs to 13 residues. With 3 bases removed from V and 3 bases from J, the gap between germline ends came to 9 bases.

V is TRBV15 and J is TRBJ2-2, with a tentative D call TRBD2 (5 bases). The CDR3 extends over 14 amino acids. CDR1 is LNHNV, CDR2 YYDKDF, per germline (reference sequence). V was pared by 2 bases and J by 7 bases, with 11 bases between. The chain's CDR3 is CATSRPGAGGELFF. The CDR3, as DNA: TGTGCCACCAGCAGACCGGGCGCGGGCGGGGAGCTGTTTTTT.

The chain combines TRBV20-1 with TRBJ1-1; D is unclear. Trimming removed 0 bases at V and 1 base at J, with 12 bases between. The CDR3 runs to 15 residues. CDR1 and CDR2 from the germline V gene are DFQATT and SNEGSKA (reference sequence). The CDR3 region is CSARDPGVGNTEAFF. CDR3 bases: TGCAGTGCTAGAGATCCCGGCGTGGGGAACACTGAAGCTTTCTTT.

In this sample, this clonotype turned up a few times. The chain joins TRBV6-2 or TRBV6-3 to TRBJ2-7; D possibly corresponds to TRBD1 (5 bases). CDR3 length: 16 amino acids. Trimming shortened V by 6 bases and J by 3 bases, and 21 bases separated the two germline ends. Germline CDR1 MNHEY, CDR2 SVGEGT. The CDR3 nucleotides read TGTGCCAGCAGACAACCCAGGAACAGGATTGACTACGAGCAGTACTTC. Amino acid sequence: CASRQPRNRIDYEQYF.

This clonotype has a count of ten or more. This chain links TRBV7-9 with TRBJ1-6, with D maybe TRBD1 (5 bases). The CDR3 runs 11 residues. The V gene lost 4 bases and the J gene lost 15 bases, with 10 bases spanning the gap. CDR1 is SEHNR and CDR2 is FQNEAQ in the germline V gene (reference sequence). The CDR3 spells CASSWDEVLHF. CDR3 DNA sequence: TGTGCCAGCAGCTGGGACGAAGTCCTCCACTTT.

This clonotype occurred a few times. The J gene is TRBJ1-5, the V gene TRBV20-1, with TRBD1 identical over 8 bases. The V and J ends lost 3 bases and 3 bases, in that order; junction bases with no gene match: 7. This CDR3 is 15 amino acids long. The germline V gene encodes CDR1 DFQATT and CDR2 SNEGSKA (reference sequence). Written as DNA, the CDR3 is TGCAGTGCTAGGTCCGCGGACAGGGTCAATCAGCCCCAGCATTTT. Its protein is CSARSADRVNQPQHF.

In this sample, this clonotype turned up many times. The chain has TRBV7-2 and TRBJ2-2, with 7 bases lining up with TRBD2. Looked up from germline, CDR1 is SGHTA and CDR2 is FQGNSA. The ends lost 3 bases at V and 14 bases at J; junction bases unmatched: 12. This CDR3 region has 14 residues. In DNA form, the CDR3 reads TGTGCCAGCAGCTTGGCGTCGGGAGCGGGGAGCCTGTTTTTT. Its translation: CASSLASGAGSLFF. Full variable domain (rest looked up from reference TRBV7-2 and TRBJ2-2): GAGVSQSPSNKVTEKGKDVELRCDPISGHTALYWYRQSLGQGLEFLIYFQGNSAPDKSGLPSDRFSAERTGGSVSTLTIQRTQQEDSAVYLCASSLASGAGSLFFGEGSRLTVL.

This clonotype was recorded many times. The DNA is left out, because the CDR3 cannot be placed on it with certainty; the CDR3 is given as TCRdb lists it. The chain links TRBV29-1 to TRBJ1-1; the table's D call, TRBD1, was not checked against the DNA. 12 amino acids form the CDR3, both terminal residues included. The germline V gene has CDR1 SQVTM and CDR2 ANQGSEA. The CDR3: CSVGIGTGGLFF.

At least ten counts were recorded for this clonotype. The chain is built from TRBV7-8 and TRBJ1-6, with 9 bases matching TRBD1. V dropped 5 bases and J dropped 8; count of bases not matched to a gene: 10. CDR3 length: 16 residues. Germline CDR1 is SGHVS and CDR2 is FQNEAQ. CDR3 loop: CASSPSPGQGDSPLHF. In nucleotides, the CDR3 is TGTGCCAGCAGCCCATCGCCGGGACAGGGTGATTCACCCCTCCACTTT.

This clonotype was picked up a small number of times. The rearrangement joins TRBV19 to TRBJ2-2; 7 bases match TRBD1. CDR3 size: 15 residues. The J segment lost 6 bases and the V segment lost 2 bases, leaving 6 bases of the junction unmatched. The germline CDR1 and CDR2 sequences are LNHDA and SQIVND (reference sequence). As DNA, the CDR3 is TGTGCCAGTAGTATAAGGGCAGGGGGTTCCGGGGAGCTGTTTTTT. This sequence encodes CASSIRAGGSGELFF.

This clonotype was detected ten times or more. The CDR3 loop reads CATARGPTNEKLFF. The CDR3 DNA follows: TGTGCCACCGCGAGGGGGCCAACTAATGAAAAACTGTTTTTT. This chain links TRBV15 with TRBJ1-4; 7 bases are a match to TRBD1. The CDR3 sequence is 14 residues long. Losses at the gene ends were 8 bases for V and 0 bases for J; bases not matched to a gene: 3. Germline CDR1 reads LNHNV; CDR2 reads YYDKDF (reference sequence).

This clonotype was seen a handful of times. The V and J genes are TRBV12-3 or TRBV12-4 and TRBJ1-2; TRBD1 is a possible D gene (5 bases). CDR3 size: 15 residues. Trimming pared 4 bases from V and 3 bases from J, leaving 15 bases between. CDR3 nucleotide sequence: TGTGCCAGCAGTTATGTCCGGGGGTACGACTATGGCTACACCTTC. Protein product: CASSYVRGYDYGYTF.